Below, 20 T cell receptor beta chains from the same sample are listed, as sequenced in a study of OX40 agonist ivuxolimab in advanced cancers. Profiling relied on immunoSEQ multiplex PCR, and the TCRdb table lists in-frame clones only, not all of them. Of fewer than 40,000 clones in the sample, approximately 89% were seen once. The sequencing here drew on CD4+ or CD8+ T cells sorted from blood, taken in a trial of the OX40 agonist ivuxolimab. All receptors derive from an adult with an advanced solid tumor such as melanoma, head and neck, liver or kidney cancer.

Only one count was recorded for this clone. CDR3: CASSPGDTGYEQYF. The CDR3 nucleotides read TGTGCCAGCAGCCCCGGGGACACCGGCTACGAGCAGTACTTC. This chain links TRBV6-1 with TRBJ2-7; D is possibly TRBD1 (6 bases). Germline CDR1 reads MNHNS; CDR2 reads SASEGT. The length of the CDR3 is 14 residues. The V end lost 6 bases, the J end lost 3 bases, and 15 bases lay between the germline ends.

In regard to this clone: The same CDR3 also results from other DNA sequences found in this sample. The rearrangement joins TRBV4-1 to TRBJ1-2, with D unresolved. With 4 bases removed from V and 3 bases from J, the gap between germline ends came to 18 bases. Germline lookup yields CDR1 MGHRA and CDR2 YSYEKL. The CDR3 totals 16 residues. The CDR3 spells CASSPRPEQPHYGYTF. The CDR3 DNA reads TGCGCCAGCAGCCCACGTCCGGAACAGCCCCACTATGGCTACACCTTC.

The chain carries TRBV7-3 and TRBJ2-2; 8 bases are shared with TRBD1. The CDR3 is made up of 16 amino acids. V was clipped by 5 bases and J by 5 bases; unmatched bases: 10. Germline V gene sequence: CDR1 SGHTA, CDR2 FQGTGA. The CDR3 region has the DNA TGTGCCAGCAGCAACGAGGGGGGACAGGCTACCGGGGAGCTGTTTTTT. Translating gives CASSNEGGQATGELFF. Looking up the rest from reference TRBV7-3 and TRBJ2-2 gives the full variable domain: GAGVSQTPSNKVTEKGKYVELRCDPISGHTALYWYRQSLGQGPEFLIYFQGTGAADDSGLPNDRFFAVRPEGSVSTLKIQRTERGDSAVYLCASSNEGGQATGELFFGEGSRLTVL.

The rearrangement joins TRBV5-4 to TRBJ1-2, with 8 bases identical to TRBD1. Trimming cost V 4 bases and J 3 bases; bases outside gene matches: 8. The germline CDR1 and CDR2 sequences are SGHNT and YYREEE (reference sequence). The CDR3 runs to 15 residues. The CDR3 protein is CASSNKQGGDYGYTF. Written as DNA, the CDR3 is TGTGCCAGCAGCAACAAACAGGGGGGAGACTATGGCTACACCTTC.

The chain combines TRBV19 with TRBJ1-2, with a tentative D call TRBD1 (6 bases). In germline, CDR1 is LNHDA, CDR2 SQIVND (reference sequence). This CDR3 has 14 amino acids. Trimming pared 3 bases from V and 3 bases from J, leaving 11 bases between. The CDR3 DNA follows: TGTGCCAGTAGTATCCCGCCAGGGGACTATGGCTACACCTTC. Translation gives CASSIPPGDYGYTF.

The chain is built from TRBV18 and TRBJ2-2; D call uncertain. CDR1 KGHSH and CDR2 LQKENI come from the germline V gene. This CDR3 region has 15 residues. V lost 3 bases and J lost 0, with 8 bases in between. The CDR3 protein is CASSPSRANTGELFF. The CDR3 nucleotides are TGTGCCAGCTCACCGTCACGGGCGAACACCGGGGAGCTGTTTTTT.

The genes are TRBV30 and TRBJ2-1; 11 bases match TRBD2. J lost 7 bases, V lost 4 bases, and 9 bases had no gene match. This CDR3 has 15 amino acids. Germline V gene sequence: CDR1 GTSNPN, CDR2 SVGIG (reference sequence). This CDR3 is CAWTAPGTSGNEQFF. In DNA, the CDR3 is TGTGCCTGGACCGCCCCCGGGACTAGCGGAAATGAGCAGTTCTTC. Full variable domain (missing parts from reference TRBV30 and TRBJ2-1): SQTIHQWPATLVQPVGSPLSLECTVEGTSNPNLYWYRQAAGRGLQLLFYSVGIGQISSEVPQNLSASRPQDRQFILSSKKLLLSDSGFYLCAWTAPGTSGNEQFFGPGTRLTVL.

The V and J genes are TRBV7-2 and TRBJ2-7; TRBD2 is a possible D gene (6 bases). Trimming pared 5 bases from V and 0 bases from J, leaving 14 bases between. CDR1 is SGHTA and CDR2 is FQGNSA in the germline V gene. The CDR3 contains 15 residues. The CDR3 sequence: CASSPRAGGSYEQYF. The CDR3 bases are TGTGCCAGCAGCCCGCGCGCCGGGGGCTCCTACGAGCAGTACTTC.

This clone was seen only once. At one end, the junction sequence differs from germline, possibly due to a read error. The chain employs TRBV5-1 and TRBJ1-4, with 9 bases matching TRBD1. Germline CDR1 is SGHRS and CDR2 is YFSETQ. The CDR3 loop spans 14 amino acids. DNA of the CDR3: TGCACCAGCAGCTTACAGGGGGCAGATGAAAAACTGTTTTTT. It yields the protein CTSSLQGADEKLFF.

The V and J genes are TRBV7-2 and TRBJ1-4; 10 bases fit TRBD1. Trimming at V came to 7 bases and at J to 7 bases, leaving 9 bases not matched to a gene. Germline V gives CDR1 SGHTA, CDR2 FQGNSA. CDR3 length: 15 amino acids. The CDR3 region has the DNA TGTGCCAGCACCCTTAGACAGGGGGCGAGTGAAAAACTGTTTTTT. It encodes CASTLRQGASEKLFF.

This clone has only one observation. The chain couples TRBV5-3 to TRBJ1-1, with a weak D call TRBD1 (5 bases). TRBV5-3 is designated an ORF whose function remains uncertain. The V and J ends lost 1 base and 1 base respectively, with 23 bases between them. This CDR3 is built from 19 residues. In DNA, the CDR3 is TGTGCCAGAAGCTTGCCGCGCATGGCCGGGGGGACTCAGAACACTGAAGCTTTCTTT. Protein: CARSLPRMAGGTQNTEAFF.

This clone was counted between two and nine times. The gene calls are TRBV19 and TRBJ2-2; TRBD1 matches at 10 bases. Per germline, CDR1 LNHDA and CDR2 SQIVND (reference sequence). CDR3 length: 15 residues. The ends lost 6 bases at V and 3 bases at J; junction bases unmatched: 4. Written as DNA, the CDR3 is TGTGCCAGTAGCCCCGGGACAGGGGACACCGGGGAGCTGTTTTTT. Translation gives CASSPGTGDTGELFF.

A remark on this clone: The junction shows a germline mismatch at one end, possibly a read error. The genes are TRBV5-1 and TRBJ2-5; no clear D. There are 12 residues in the CDR3. Germline CDR1 and CDR2: SGHRS and YFSETQ. The CDR3 here is CASRLDRETQYF. The CDR3 DNA reads TGCGCCAGCAGATTGGACCGTGAGACCCAGTACTTC.

The CDR3 is CASIMDRNTGELFF. CDR3 sequence (DNA): TGTGCCAGTATAATGGACCGCAACACCGGGGAGCTGTTTTTT. The chain couples TRBV19 to TRBJ2-2; D not certain. The V gene lost 7 bases and the J gene lost 2 bases, with 11 bases spanning the gap. Germline CDR1 and CDR2: LNHDA and SQIVND (reference sequence). The CDR3 covers 14 residues.

The chain employs TRBV6-5 and TRBJ2-7, with D possibly TRBD2 on 7 matching bases. CDR3 length equals 13 residues. Looked up from germline, CDR1 is MNHEY and CDR2 is SVGAGI. V was cut by 6 bases and J by 6 bases, with 15 bases left in between. Here the CDR3 reads CASSFWGGGEQYF. Here the CDR3 DNA reads TGTGCCAGCAGCTTTTGGGGGGGCGGCGAGCAGTACTTC.

V gene TRBV7-2 combines with J gene TRBJ2-2, with TRBD2 as a possible D gene (6 bases). The germline V gene has CDR1 SGHTA and CDR2 FQGNSA. The CDR3 contains 15 residues. Trimming took 7 bases from V and 4 from J, leaving 16 bases between them. CDR3 sequence reads: CASTLMARGTGELFF. Here the CDR3 DNA reads TGTGCCAGCACCCTGATGGCGCGGGGCACCGGGGAGCTGTTTTTT.

The sample holds one count of this clone. The CDR3 loop reads CASTGTGGGTEAFF. In nucleotides, the CDR3 is TGCGCCAGCACGGGGACAGGGGGTGGCACTGAAGCTTTCTTT. This sequence joins TRBV5-1 and TRBJ1-1; 11 bases agree with TRBD1. The germline V gene encodes CDR1 SGHRS and CDR2 YFSETQ. The CDR3 totals 14 residues. Germline trimming cut 6 bases from V and 4 bases from J; bases unmatched to any gene: 5.

In DNA form, the CDR3 reads TGTGCCAGCAGTGAGAGGGGGACTAGCGGGGTCAATGAGCAGTTCTTC. Translated, it gives CASSERGTSGVNEQFF. This chain joins TRBV2 and TRBJ2-1, with TRBD2 matching 13 bases. Germline V gives CDR1 SNHLY, CDR2 FYNNEI. There are 16 residues in the CDR3. V trimming: 3 bases; J trimming: 6 bases; junction bases outside the gene matches: 5. The complete variable domain, with remaining parts taken from reference TRBV2 and TRBJ2-1, reads EPEVTQTPSHQVTQMGQEVILRCVPISNHLYFYWYRQILGQKVEFLVSFYNNEISEKSEIFDDQFSVERPDGSNFTLKIRSTKLEDSAMYFCASSERGTSGVNEQFFGPGTRLTVL.

The V gene is TRBV9, the J gene TRBJ2-6, with TRBD2 identical over 13 bases. Germline V lookup: CDR1 SGDLS, CDR2 YYNGEE. This CDR3 has 18 residues. The trim removed 0 bases at V and 4 bases at J, leaving 4 bases unmatched. CDR3 residues: CASSVGLAGGTGANVLTF. In nucleotides, the CDR3 is TGTGCCAGCAGCGTAGGACTAGCGGGAGGTACCGGGGCCAACGTCCTGACTTTC.

The chain recombines TRBV20-1 with TRBJ1-2; D ambiguous. V was shortened by 4 bases and J by 3 bases, with 6 bases between the two germline ends. The germline V gene encodes CDR1 DFQATT and CDR2 SNEGSKA (reference sequence). The CDR3 sequence is 11 residues long. The CDR3: CSAKTDYGYTF. Written as DNA, the CDR3 is TGCAGTGCTAAGACGGACTATGGCTACACCTTC.